The clone carrying this T cell receptor (beta chain) has a count of ten or more. The target antigen is unknown. A read error may explain this, as a much larger clone is one base away. The second PCR ran roughly 6 to 12 cycles with a sample-barcoded 5' primer and J-beta primers. Via MiXCR, TCRdb re-called the 5' RACE reads, giving one row per CDR3 protein. The data show 590,000 or so distinct CDR3 sequences, approximately 30% seen once. This entry belongs to a study of blood T cells in healthy people across ages. General study points: Estimated diversity, derived from one million T cells, was regarded as an underestimate.

V shed 6 bases, J shed 11 bases, and the junction held 15 bases outside the gene matches. The CDR3 is made up of 14 amino acids. The clonotype comes from a woman of 80 years or more in good health. V and J are TRBV12-3 or TRBV12-4 and TRBJ2-5; 7 bases agree with TRBD2. Input material: blood. The CDR3 DNA reads TGTGCCAGCAGCAATACCGGGACTATGAGCAAGCAGTACTTC. Its translation is CASSNTGTMSKQYF.